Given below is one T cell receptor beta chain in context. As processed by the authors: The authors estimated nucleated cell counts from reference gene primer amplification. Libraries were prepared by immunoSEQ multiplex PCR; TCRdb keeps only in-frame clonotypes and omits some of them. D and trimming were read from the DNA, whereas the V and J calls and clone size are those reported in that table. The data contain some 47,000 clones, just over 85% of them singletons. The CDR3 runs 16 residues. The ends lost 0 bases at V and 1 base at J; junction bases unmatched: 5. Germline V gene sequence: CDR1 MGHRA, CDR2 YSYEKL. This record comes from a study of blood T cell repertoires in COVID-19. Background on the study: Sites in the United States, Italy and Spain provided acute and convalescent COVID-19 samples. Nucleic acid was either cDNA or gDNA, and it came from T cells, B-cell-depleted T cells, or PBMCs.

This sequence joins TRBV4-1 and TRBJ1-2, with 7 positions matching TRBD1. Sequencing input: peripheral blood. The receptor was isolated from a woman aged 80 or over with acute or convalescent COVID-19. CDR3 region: CASSQDTTGLNYGYTF. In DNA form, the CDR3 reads TGCGCCAGCAGCCAAGATACGACAGGGCTTAACTATGGCTACACCTTC.